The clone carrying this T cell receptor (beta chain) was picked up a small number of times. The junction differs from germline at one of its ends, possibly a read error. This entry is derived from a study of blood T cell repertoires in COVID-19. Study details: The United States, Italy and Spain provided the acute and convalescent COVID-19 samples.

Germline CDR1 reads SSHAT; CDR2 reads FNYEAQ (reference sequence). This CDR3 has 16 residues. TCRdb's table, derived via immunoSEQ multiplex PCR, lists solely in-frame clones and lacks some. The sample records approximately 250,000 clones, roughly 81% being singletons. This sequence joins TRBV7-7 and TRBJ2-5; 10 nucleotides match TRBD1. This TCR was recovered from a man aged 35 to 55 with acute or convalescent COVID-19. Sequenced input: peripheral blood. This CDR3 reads CASSSTGGAGRETQYF. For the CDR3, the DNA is TGTGCTAGCAGCTCGACAGGGGGCGCAGGTCGAGAGACCCAGTACTTC. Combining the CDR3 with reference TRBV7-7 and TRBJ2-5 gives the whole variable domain GAGVSQSPRYKVTKRGQDVTLRCDPISSHATLYWYQQALGQGPEFLTYFNYEAQPDKSGLPSDRFSAERPEGSISTLTIQRTEQRDSAMYRCASSSTGGAGRETQYFGPGTRLLVL.